The rows below give T cell receptor beta chains drawn from one sample of a study of shared clonotypes between healthy human individuals. This table comes from immunoSEQ multiplex PCR, and its TCRdb copy is limited to in-frame clones, with some not included. The table lists 1,400,000 or so clones, 97% to 99% of them singletons, with over 0.3% in the top ten. The sample taken for sequencing was naive CD4+ T cells sorted from blood. Source of these receptors: a man aged 25 to 45 in good health. CDR3s leave out the opening cysteine and the closing phenylalanine or tryptophan. Each record gives: V gene, CDR3 protein.

v_call: TRBV11-2
cdr3_aa: ASSRTSGSNEQF

v_call: TRBV27
cdr3_aa: ASSLILPFRANEQF

v_call: TRBV6-5
cdr3_aa: ASSLQSSYEQY

v_call: TRBV28
cdr3_aa: ASSPTALGGYT

v_call: TRBV25-1
cdr3_aa: ASSEPGGSSDEQY

v_call: TRBV5-5
cdr3_aa: ASSRRTSGRAPYNEQF

v_call: TRBV6-6
cdr3_aa: ASSTTGGNQPQH

v_call: TRBV27
cdr3_aa: ASSRPMHNEQF

v_call: TRBV28
cdr3_aa: ASSGTRYEQY

v_call: TRBV6-4
cdr3_aa: ASSDSAGSYNEQF

v_call: TRBV5-1
cdr3_aa: ASSFTGASSYEQY

v_call: TRBV30
cdr3_aa: AWSGAVGQPQH

v_call: TRBV28
cdr3_aa: ASSSTGQAQY

v_call: TRBV29-1
cdr3_aa: SATKKVSMNTEAF

v_call: TRBV1
cdr3_aa: TSSRGRRELPYEQY

v_call: TRBV9
cdr3_aa: ASSAKPGAKNIQY

v_call: TRBV30
cdr3_aa: AWGTSTDTQY

v_call: TRBV4-3
cdr3_aa: ASSRKAGVPETQY

v_call: TRBV15
cdr3_aa: ATSREGSVQY

v_call: TRBV27
cdr3_aa: ASSLIPSGRGYNEQF

v_call: TRBV7-3
cdr3_aa: ASSPGNTDTQY

v_call: TRBV28
cdr3_aa: ASTPGQGDQPQH

v_call: TRBV27
cdr3_aa: ASSLTGINGYT

v_call: TRBV27
cdr3_aa: ASRKGGIRLTYEQY

v_call: TRBV7-2
cdr3_aa: ASSLGHQKTQY

v_call: TRBV15
cdr3_aa: ATSGSLRDGYEQY

v_call: TRBV7-2
cdr3_aa: ASSYRSPETQY

v_call: TRBV7-3
cdr3_aa: ASSLQTGAEQY

v_call: TRBV5-1
cdr3_aa: ASSLTPGTTYEQY

v_call: TRBV13
cdr3_aa: ASSNLDRGLETQY

v_call: TRBV28
cdr3_aa: ASSSQNFETQY

v_call: TRBV7-9
cdr3_aa: ASSPRLAGGEDTQY

v_call: TRBV28
cdr3_aa: ASRPGQNLDTQY

v_call: TRBV5-4
cdr3_aa: ASSIGGAQPQH

v_call: TRBV15
cdr3_aa: ATSRAVLNYEQY

v_call: TRBV5-1
cdr3_aa: ASSAPPGTGPNSYNEQF

v_call: TRBV18
cdr3_aa: ASSRGSTDTQY

v_call: TRBV28
cdr3_aa: ASSYDGNEQY

v_call: TRBV10-1
cdr3_aa: ASSAIGRPPAGELF

v_call: TRBV5-1
cdr3_aa: ASSPSGLSYNEQF

v_call: TRBV7-3
cdr3_aa: ASSPGGLGETQY

v_call: TRBV5-1
cdr3_aa: ASSLVFRGPYNQPQH

v_call: TRBV14
cdr3_aa: ASRLPNGTPYEQY

v_call: TRBV10-3
cdr3_aa: AIGNGSYYGYT

v_call: TRBV15
cdr3_aa: ATSQRSYEQY

v_call: TRBV2
cdr3_aa: ASIGDRIDYT